The 24 T cell receptor beta chains presented below share a single source sample, sequenced in a study of beta chain features in type 1 diabetes. Expressed TCRB transcripts were sequenced because the isolated RNA had all been reverse transcribed beforehand. Clones were sequenced by immunoSEQ multiplex PCR, and TCRdb holds only the in-frame ones, with some missing. The sample has hundreds of thousands of clones, 9.5% to 12% seen once. Sequencing input: naive CD4+ T cells from blood. These receptors were collected from a woman younger than 30 in good health.

This clone appeared a few times. This sequence joins TRBV5-6 and TRBJ2-3; D unresolved. The ends were cut back, 4 bases at V and 0 bases at J, with 12 bases in the middle. The V gene's germline CDR1 is SGHDT and CDR2 YYEEEE. The CDR3 covers 15 residues. This chain's CDR3 is CASSPRLASTDTQYF. CDR3 DNA: TGTGCCAGCAGCCCCAGACTGGCTAGCACAGATACGCAGTATTTT.

The V gene is TRBV7-2, the J gene TRBJ2-2; D is ambiguous. The CDR3 spans 12 residues. V lost 3 bases and J lost 7, with 6 bases in between. Germline V gene sequence: CDR1 SGHTA, CDR2 FQGNSA. The CDR3 DNA sequence: TGTGCCAGCAGCTTGCCGGTCGGGGAGCTGTTTTTT. This gives the protein CASSLPVGELFF.

This clone was detected only a few times. The chain joins TRBV2 to TRBJ2-7; 14 bases align to TRBD2. Germline CDR1 SNHLY, CDR2 FYNNEI. J gave up 5 bases and V 6 bases, and 12 bases lay outside the gene matches. The CDR3 extends over 17 amino acids. CDR3 nucleotide sequence: TGTGCCAGCAGGGCTCTGACTAGCGGGAGGGCTTCGGACGAGCAGTACTTC. Amino acids: CASRALTSGRASDEQYF.

Only a few counts were recorded for this clone. This rearrangement joins TRBV25-1 to TRBJ2-5; TRBD1 aligns across 7 bases. Looked up from germline, CDR1 is MGHDK and CDR2 is SYGVNS. CDR3 length: 14 amino acids. V shed 3 bases and J 4 bases; nucleotides not matched to a gene: 5. The CDR3 region has the DNA TGTGCCAGCAGTGATCCGAGGGGGCCAGAGACCCAGTACTTC. Translation: CASSDPRGPETQYF.

This clone was seen more than once but under ten times. This chain connects TRBV4-2 to TRBJ2-1; D gene uncertain. The CDR3 consists of 14 residues. The V end was cut by 1 base, the J end by 4 bases, with 8 bases between. Per the germline V gene, CDR1 is LGHNA and CDR2 is YNFKEQ. The CDR3 spells CASSQAVRYNEQFF. The CDR3 coding sequence is TGTGCCAGCAGCCAAGCGGTTCGTTACAATGAGCAGTTCTTC.

The CDR3 nucleotides read TGCGCCAGCAGCGGACAGGGGACCAAAAACATTCAGTACTTC. Translation gives CASSGQGTKNIQYF. The chain uses TRBV5-1 and TRBJ2-4; 9 bases map to TRBD1. The V and J ends lost 4 bases and 2 bases, in that order; junction bases with no gene match: 1. This CDR3 has 14 residues. Germline V CDR1 and CDR2: SGHRS, YFSETQ.

This clone was detected only a few times. The V gene is TRBV5-4, the J gene TRBJ2-3; tentative D call: TRBD1 (6 bases). Germline V gene lookup returns CDR1 SGHNT and CDR2 YYREEE (reference sequence). The CDR3 sequence is 14 residues long. V lost 2 bases to trimming and J lost 4 bases, with 11 bases between them. The CDR3 spells CASSFPRGSDTQYF. In DNA, the CDR3 is TGTGCCAGCAGCTTCCCCAGGGGATCAGATACGCAGTATTTT.

This chain links TRBV2 with TRBJ2-5, with TRBD1 identical over 8 bases. This CDR3 has 12 amino acids. V lost 8 bases and J lost 14; bases outside the gene matches: 13. Germline loops: CDR1 SNHLY, CDR2 FYNNEI. The CDR3 is CASSDRDRGAYF. CDR3 bases: TGTGCCAGCTCCGACAGAGACAGGGGCGCCTACTTC. Supplemented by reference TRBV2 and TRBJ2-5, the full variable domain reads EPEVTQTPSHQVTQMGQEVILRCVPISNHLYFYWYRQILGQKVEFLVSFYNNEISEKSEIFDDQFSVERPDGSNFTLKIRSTKLEDSAMYFCASSDRDRGAYFGPGTRLLVL.

The chain has TRBV11-3 and TRBJ2-3, with D possibly TRBD2 on 5 matching bases. Germline V CDR1 and CDR2: SGHNT, YENEEA. Trimming removed 5 bases at V and 4 bases at J, with 13 bases between. The CDR3 is 14 residues long. The CDR3 sequence: CASSLTRGSDTQYF. The CDR3 DNA follows: TGTGCCAGCAGCCTAACCCGGGGATCAGATACGCAGTATTTT.

The chain is built from TRBV9 and TRBJ2-1; D call uncertain. The CDR3 is 14 residues long. Germline CDR1 and CDR2: SGDLS and YYNGEE. Deletions cut 1 base from V and 5 bases from J, with 10 bases between. The CDR3 is CASSVRLLNNEQFF. The CDR3 DNA reads as TGTGCCAGCAGCGTAAGGTTGCTTAACAATGAGCAGTTCTTC.

This clone was seen a handful of times. The rearrangement uses TRBV9 and TRBJ1-2, with D possibly matching TRBD1 (6 bases). CDR3 length equals 14 residues. Trimming left V 2 bases short and J 7 bases short, with 15 bases between. Germline-derived CDR1 and CDR2 are SGDLS and YYNGEE. CDR3 DNA sequence: TGTGCCAGCAGCGTTCACCCAGGACAGCCTGGCTACACCTTC. It encodes CASSVHPGQPGYTF.

The table lists this clone with a few counts. This chain uses TRBV7-9 with TRBJ2-7; the D gene is possibly TRBD1 (5 bases). Trimming took off 1 base at V and 4 bases at J, with 11 bases between the two ends. The length of the CDR3 is 14 residues. Looked up from germline, CDR1 is SEHNR and CDR2 is FQNEAQ (reference sequence). The CDR3 loop is CASSLDYRIYEQYV. DNA for the CDR3: TGTGCCAGCAGCTTAGACTACAGGATTTACGAGCAGTACGTC.

A few counts support this clone. The chain uses TRBV6-6 and TRBJ2-7; TRBD1 matches 7 bases. The junction had 4 bases not matched to a gene; V was cut back by 6 bases and J by 2 bases. The CDR3 extends over 13 amino acids. Germline CDR1 reads MNHNY; CDR2 reads SVGAGI (reference sequence). CDR3 sequence (DNA): TGTGCCAGCAGGTCGGGACAGACCTACGAGCAGTACTTC. Protein product: CASRSGQTYEQYF.

The chain links TRBV29-1 to TRBJ2-5; D might be TRBD1 or TRBD2, each matching 5 bases. Germline V CDR1 and CDR2: SQVTM, ANQGSEA. Trimming took 8 bases from V and 5 from J, leaving 18 bases between them. The CDR3 loop spans 13 amino acids. The CDR3 is CSFGTSEGETQYF. The CDR3 coding sequence is TGCAGCTTCGGGACCTCCGAGGGGGAGACCCAGTACTTC. The full variable domain, completed using reference TRBV29-1 and TRBJ2-5, is SAVISQKPSRDICQRGTSLTIQCQVDSQVTMMFWYRQQPGQSLTLIATANQGSEATYESGFVIDKFPISRPNLTFSTLTVSNMSPEDSSIYLCSFGTSEGETQYFGPGTRLLVL.

V usage is TRBV19 and J usage is TRBJ2-2, with D perhaps given as TRBD1 or TRBD2 (6 bases each). Per germline, CDR1 LNHDA and CDR2 SQIVND (reference sequence). CDR3 size: 17 residues. Trimming removed 7 bases from V and 0 bases from J, with 18 bases in between. CDR3 sequence: CASTTETGTSNTGELFF. In DNA, the CDR3 is TGTGCCAGTACCACGGAAACAGGGACTTCGAACACCGGGGAGCTGTTTTTT.

This clone has a handful of counts. The chain has TRBV5-1 and TRBJ2-3; D remains unclear. The CDR3 consists of 13 residues. V was cut by 0 bases and J by 7 bases, with 9 bases left in between. The germline gives CDR1 SGHRS, CDR2 YFSETQ. The CDR3 region is CASSLGRRNTQYF. The CDR3 DNA sequence: TGCGCCAGCAGCTTGGGTCGACGGAATACGCAGTATTTT. Full variable domain (missing parts from reference TRBV5-1 and TRBJ2-3): KAGVTQTPRYLIKTRGQQVTLSCSPISGHRSVSWYQQTPGQGLQFLFEYFSETQRNKGNFPGRFSGRQFSNSRSEMNVSTLELGDSALYLCASSLGRRNTQYFGPGTRLTVL.

V is TRBV28 and J is TRBJ2-6; 7 bases fit TRBD1. Germline V gene lookup returns CDR1 MDHEN and CDR2 SYDVKM. This CDR3 region has 18 residues. V lost 6 bases to trimming and J lost 0 bases; unmatched junction nucleotides: 11. The CDR3 protein is CASRPIGQASSGANVLTF. CDR3 sequence (DNA): TGTGCCAGCAGACCCATCGGACAGGCGAGCTCTGGGGCCAACGTCCTGACTTTC.

This clone occurred a few times. The J gene is TRBJ2-3, the V gene TRBV29-1; D is undetermined. V was cut by 7 bases and J by 0 bases, with 17 bases left in between. This CDR3 is built from 15 residues. CDR1 is SQVTM and CDR2 is ANQGSEA in the germline V gene. Here the CDR3 DNA reads TGCAGCGCCTCAACCATCGTAGCTAGCACAGATACGCAGTATTTT. Encoded protein: CSASTIVASTDTQYF.

The rearrangement joins TRBV7-2 to TRBJ2-3; the D is unclear. V lost 4 bases, J lost 4 bases, and 12 bases lay in between. Germline-derived CDR1 and CDR2 are SGHTA and FQGNSA. The CDR3 is 14 residues long. The CDR3 protein is CASSSSGGADTQYF. The CDR3 DNA reads TGTGCCAGCAGCTCCTCCGGCGGCGCAGATACGCAGTATTTT.

The chain carries TRBV20-1 and TRBJ2-7; no firm D call. Germline-derived CDR1 and CDR2 are DFQATT and SNEGSKA (reference sequence). V was cut by 1 base and J by 6 bases, with 7 bases left in between. The CDR3 is 11 residues long. The CDR3 here is CSARVPLEQYF. The CDR3 DNA follows: TGCAGTGCTAGAGTCCCTCTCGAGCAGTACTTC.

The chain uses TRBV2 and TRBJ2-2, with 9 bases fitting TRBD1. The trim removed 7 bases at V and 1 base at J, leaving 1 base unmatched. This CDR3 has 14 residues. CDR1 SNHLY and CDR2 FYNNEI come from the germline V gene. CDR3 residues: CASMDRGNTGELFF. CDR3 nucleotides: TGTGCCAGCATGGACAGGGGGAACACCGGGGAGCTGTTTTTT.

This clone was detected only a few times. The CDR3 here is CASSQRGTDEKLFF. The CDR3 nucleotides are TGCGCCAGCAGCCAACGCGGGACAGATGAAAAACTGTTTTTT. The chain couples TRBV4-1 to TRBJ1-4; 7 bases are a match to TRBD1. Germline assignment: CDR1 MGHRA and CDR2 YSYEKL. Trimming at V came to 2 bases and at J to 6 bases, leaving 3 bases not matched to a gene. This CDR3 region has 14 residues.

This clone was found a few times. The chain joins TRBV29-1 to TRBJ2-5; weak D call: TRBD1 (6 bases). Germline CDR1 SQVTM, CDR2 ANQGSEA. V was shortened by 6 bases and J by 5 bases, with 16 bases between the two germline ends. The CDR3 has 13 amino acids. CDR3 sequence reads: CSVYGTGRETQYF. In DNA form, the CDR3 reads TGCAGCGTCTACGGAACAGGGCGGGAGACCCAGTACTTC.

The chain joins TRBV6-1 to TRBJ1-1, with D tentatively TRBD1 (6 bases). The CDR3 runs 13 residues. CDR1 and CDR2 from the germline V gene are MNHNS and SASEGT. Between the trimmed V and J ends, which lost 5 bases and 7 bases, there was a span of 14 bases. CDR3 bases: TGTGCCAGCAGTCCCCGGGGACAAGGTGAAGCTTTCTTT. Its translation: CASSPRGQGEAFF.